This TCR beta chain was observed in a study of cytomegalovirus exposure and HLA in healthy donors (dated by TCRdb to about 2017). Concerning the study at large: According to an earlier analysis of a few hundred of the donors, 150 million to 200 million T cells yielded 90 million to 130 million unique TCR beta sequences and around 280 Gb of sequence data. An early release covering roughly 640 HLA-typed donors comprised 250 to 350 gigabases of sequencing data and approximately 80 million unique TCR sequences. Of the roughly 390 genotyped donors, less than 90% were placed in the genetic ancestry cluster associated with self-reported Caucasian donors. The aim of the study was to test whether cataloging public T cell receptors could identify signatures of past pathogen exposure. The study used immunosequencing to profile the T cell repertoires of more than 650 subjects and linked those repertoires to cytomegalovirus serostatus. Besides the first cohort of around 700 subjects, a separate validation cohort made up of 120 different subjects was used. High-throughput TCR immunosequencing, statistical association of individual TCRs with disease status, and machine learning were combined to predict cytomegalovirus infection status. A later analysis re-examined previously published TCR beta repertoires from roughly 720 donors and added high-resolution HLA genotyping to investigate patterns of TCR occurrence. In the later analysis, no new phenotypic data were used to find candidate immune exposures; instead, reliance was placed on TCR beta sequences and their occurrence across donors. An earlier analysis of 587 of the donors used high-throughput TCR beta sequencing to judge whether each TCR beta V gene segment behaved as functional or pseudogenic. Donor age, sex, ethnicity and CMV serostatus were compiled alongside the repertoire data. In a later genetic analysis, genome-wide SNP genotypes for about 65% of the roughly 700 donors were used, and that subset was treated as a discovery cohort. Every discovery cohort repertoire had been produced on one sequencing platform. Class I and class II HLA loci were covered by the typing at four-digit resolution. Typing coverage differed by locus: A, B, C, DRB1 and DQB1 were typed in roughly 620-630 donors, DQA1 in roughly 510, DPA1 in around 580, and DPB1 in just under 480. Roughly five DR-DQ haplotypes were handled as single units for association and clustering, since linkage in the cohort was strong. On average, roughly 200,000 unique TCR beta nucleotide sequences were sequenced per donor among a few hundred genotyped donors of the cohort, with roughly 20% of those sequences being non-productive.

This clone was counted once. Its antigen has not been determined. Base qualities were left out, and no much larger clone turns up one base away. Relative to germline, V is missing 5 bases and J is missing 4 bases, with 2 bases of the junction outside any gene match. The germline V gene gives CDR1 as SGHTA and CDR2 as FQGNSA. The CDR3 holds 12 amino acids from the cysteine to the phenylalanine. Kept here is only the CDR3 DNA, which spans 36 bases and is read in frame from base 1. Points the paper makes about the study in general: A further reported finding was that TCR beta sequences accurately predicted the HLA-A and HLA-B alleles for most subjects in the first cohort. When HLA alleles, especially DR and DQ, strongly co-occurred, TCR associations were difficult to assign to individual alleles. The sequencing pipeline was judged likely to have produced a cluster of highly shared sequence variants as a technical artifact. In vitro tests confirmed that a few of the cytomegalovirus-associated TCR beta chains recognize cytomegalovirus antigens. In an earlier analysis of roughly 500 of the donors, most TCR beta V segments appeared in productive rearrangements about 90% or about 30% of the time, broadly matching IMGT annotations. A total of around 150 TCR beta chains were listed by the study as associated with cytomegalovirus. V-gene and J-gene trimming of TCR beta chains was associated with a missense DCLRE1C variant in a later genetic analysis, and the association was replicated in an independent cohort. In a later analysis, over 15,000 TCR beta sequences were associated with specific HLA alleles at a false discovery rate of 0.05. For the cohort, immune exposure information was limited to CMV serostatus. In a later analysis, HLA-associated TCR beta chains showed more clonal expansion and lower generation probabilities than non-associated chains that were equally common. Because HLA typing was unavailable for some donors at each locus, only the typed subset was used in association tests. Presence/absence analyses assumed roughly uniform sequencing depth across donors, an assumption that may not hold. Several of the top co-occurrence clusters appeared to be linked to parvovirus B19, influenza, CMV and Epstein-Barr virus, according to a later analysis. Most CMV-associated TCR beta chains appeared to be HLA-restricted in a later analysis, and the HLA associations seemed to be driven largely by CMV exposure. The authors suggested that the approach could potentially be generalized to other disease states and immunological phenotypes. Because the 87-base-pair reads could not distinguish some IMGT-functional V segments, including TRBV6-2 and TRBV6-3, those segments were excluded. Most TCR sequences were observed very rarely across donors, whereas some public TCRs were present in many individuals. Because counts were too low, about 18 rarely observed V segments, including chromosome 9 orphons, were excluded from the earlier analysis of around 640 of the donors. Only TCR beta chains were sequenced in this cohort, and the absence of alpha or paired-chain data limited detectable features. Compared with the roughly 700-donor mean, donors in an Asian-associated ancestry cluster had fewer N-insertions in productive TCRs, according to a later genetic analysis. A later analysis found that TCR association rates varied across HLA loci, with DRB1 alleles showing the most associated TCRs and HLA-C alleles the fewest. Linkage disequilibrium might explain the correlated functional status among segregating V segments, but an unknown experimental factor could not be excluded. In both the original and validation cohorts, the classifier was reported to diagnose cytomegalovirus status with high specificity and sensitivity.

The protocol used for the library was the immunoSEQ multiplex PCR assay. For the multiplex PCR, a mixture combining 60 forward primers for TCR Vbeta segments and 13 reverse primers for TCR Jbeta segments was used. A multiplex PCR assay on genomic DNA amplified the CDR3 region of rearranged TCR beta genes. The Illumina HiSeq System was used to sequence the amplified TCR beta libraries as 87-base-pair reads. Under the source paper's analysis protocol: Across the roughly 670 repertoires, a later analysis counted around 80 million unique TCR beta chains, roughly 11 million of which were shared by at least two donors. Raw reads were error-corrected and collapsed into unique sequences with a nearest-neighbor algorithm that merged closely related sequences to remove PCR and sequencing errors. V, D and J gene segments were assigned by aligning CDR3 sequences to IMGT reference sequences. For a sequence to be retained, at least a six-nucleotide match to both a V gene segment and a J gene segment was required. A rearrangement counted as productive if the CDR3 had no stop codons and remained in frame with V and J, and every other rearrangement counted as non-productive. Following IMGT convention, CDR3 was defined as the stretch from the second conserved V-encoded cysteine up to the conserved J-encoded phenylalanine. Sequences without an unambiguous match to a single V gene segment were excluded from the earlier analysis of 500 to 700 of the donors. An earlier analysis of 500 to 700 of the donors classified V segments as functional when productive rearrangements were above 56.7% and as segregating when the standard deviation between donors was above 5%. A statistical classification framework was built to diagnose cytomegalovirus status from the catalog of TCR beta chain sequences. A later analysis assigned V and J genes by comparing TCR nucleotide sequences with IMGT/GENE-DB human TR gene sequences. Using the TCRdist pipeline, a later analysis assigned CDR3 sequences along with most-parsimonious VDJ recombination scenarios. In a later analysis, every TCR beta chain was defined by the combination of its CDR3 amino acid sequence and its V-gene family, and reads without a unique V-gene family were dropped. In a later analysis, fewer than 600 highly shared, low-generation-probability nucleotide sequences were removed to address suspected cross-contamination and a sequencing artifact. A later analysis calculated a clonal expansion index for each public chain from normalized within-repertoire ranks of inferred template counts. In a later analysis, generation probabilities were computed with a VDJ recombination model fitted to out-of-frame rearrangements, and the resulting probabilities were checked against IGoR. A later analysis scored TCR-TCR, TCR-HLA and TCR-CMV co-occurrence with hypergeometric tests, applying a repertoire-size bias correction to TCR pairs. To estimate false discovery rates, a later analysis permuted the HLA or CMV assignments 20 times. A later analysis grouped co-occurring TCRs with DBSCAN, adding TCRdist sequence similarity when clustering within HLA-allele-positive subsets. For co-occurrence clustering, repertoires with fewer than 30,000 or more than 120,000 public chains were excluded, along with five repertoires with anomalous nucleotide sharing. TCRdb took over this immuneACCESS table, retaining in-frame rearrangements with V and J assigned. Such tables are incomplete; in checked studies, under half of the missing clones stem from an unresolved V gene, and the remainder is unexplained. That table supplies the V and J calls and clone size; D and trimming were determined from the DNA. This sample gives 73,000 or so clones in total; 70% to 80% of them show up just once. Of the sample, less than 7.5% is held by the ten largest clones.

The cohort comprised fewer than 750 healthy bone marrow donors. At the time of sampling, every cohort member was nominally healthy, though immune exposures that went unrecorded were likely present. The donor tested CMV seronegative and was one of the 352 seronegative cohort members. Every donor gave a peripheral blood sample, and the peripheral blood mononuclear cells from that sample were used for TCR beta sequencing. Genomic DNA extraction from the blood cell samples was performed with the Qiagen DNeasy Blood Extraction Kit. This receptor chain uses TRBV7-2 and TRBJ2-7; 7 nucleotides in the junction match TRBD1. This clonotype originated in a man aged 45-65 years in good health and CMV-seronegative. The specimen was PBMCs. The CDR3 reads as follows: CASSATGYEQYF. Read as DNA, the sequence is TGTGCCAGCAGCGCGACAGGGTACGAGCAGTACTTC. Here the CDR3 is joined to the reference TRBV7-2 and TRBJ2-7 genes, and the full variable domain is: GAGVSQSPSNKVTEKGKDVELRCDPISGHTALYWYRQSLGQGLEFLIYFQGNSAPDKSGLPSDRFSAERTGGSVSTLTIQRTQQEDSAVYLCASSATGYEQYFGPGTRLTVT.